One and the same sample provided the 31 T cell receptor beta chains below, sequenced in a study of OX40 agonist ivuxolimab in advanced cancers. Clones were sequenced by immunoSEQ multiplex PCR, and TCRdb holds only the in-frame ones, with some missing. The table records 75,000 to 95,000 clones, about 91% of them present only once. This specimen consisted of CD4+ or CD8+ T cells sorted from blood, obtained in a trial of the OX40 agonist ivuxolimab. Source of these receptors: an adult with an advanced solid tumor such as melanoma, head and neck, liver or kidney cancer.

The CDR3 DNA is TGTGCCAGCAGTGACCCCAGGGCCCACAATGAGCAGTTCTTC. Translating it yields CASSDPRAHNEQFF. This chain connects TRBV6-5 to TRBJ2-1; the D gene is possibly TRBD1 (5 bases). The CDR3 is 14 amino acids. V was clipped by 5 bases and J by 5 bases, with 13 bases between them. Per germline, CDR1 MNHEY and CDR2 SVGAGI.

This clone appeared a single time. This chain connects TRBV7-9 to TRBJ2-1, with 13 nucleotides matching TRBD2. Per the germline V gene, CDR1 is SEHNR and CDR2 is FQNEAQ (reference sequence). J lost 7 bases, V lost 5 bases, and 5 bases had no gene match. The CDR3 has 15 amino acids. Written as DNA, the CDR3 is TGTGCCAGCAGCAACGGACTAGCGGGGGCTAATGAGCAGTTCTTC. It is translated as CASSNGLAGANEQFF.

The CDR3 loop is CASSKGLAGETETQYF. As DNA, the CDR3 is TGTGCCAGCAGCAAGGGACTAGCGGGCGAGACAGAGACCCAGTACTTC. The gene calls are TRBV11-3 and TRBJ2-5; the match to TRBD2 covers 12 bases. CDR3 size: 16 residues. Germline CDR1 SGHNT, CDR2 YENEEA. Losses at the gene ends were 5 bases for V and 4 bases for J; bases not matched to a gene: 8.

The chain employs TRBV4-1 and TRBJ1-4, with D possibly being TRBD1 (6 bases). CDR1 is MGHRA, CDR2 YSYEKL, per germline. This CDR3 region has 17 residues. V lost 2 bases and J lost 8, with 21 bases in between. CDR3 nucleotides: TGCGCCAGCAGCCAATCCCCCGCTGGGGGGGCGAGAGAAAAACTGTTTTTT. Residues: CASSQSPAGGAREKLFF.

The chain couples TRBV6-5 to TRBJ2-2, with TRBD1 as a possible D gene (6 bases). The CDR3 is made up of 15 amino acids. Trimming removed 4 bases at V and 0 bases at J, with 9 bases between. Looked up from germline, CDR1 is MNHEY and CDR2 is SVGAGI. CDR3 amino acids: CASSLQGPNTGELFF. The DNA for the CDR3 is TGTGCCAGCAGTTTACAGGGTCCGAACACCGGGGAGCTGTTTTTT.

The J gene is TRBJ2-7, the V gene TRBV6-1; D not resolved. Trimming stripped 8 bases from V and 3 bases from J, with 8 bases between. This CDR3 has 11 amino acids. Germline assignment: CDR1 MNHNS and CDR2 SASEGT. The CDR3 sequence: CASASGYEQYF. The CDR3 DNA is TGTGCCAGCGCGTCCGGCTACGAGCAGTACTTC.

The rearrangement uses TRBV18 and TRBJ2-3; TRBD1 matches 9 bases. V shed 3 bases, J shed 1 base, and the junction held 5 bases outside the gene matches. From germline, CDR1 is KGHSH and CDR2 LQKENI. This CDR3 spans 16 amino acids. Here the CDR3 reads CASSPVRDRGTDTQYF. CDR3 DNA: TGTGCCAGCTCACCGGTCCGGGACAGGGGCACAGATACGCAGTATTTT.

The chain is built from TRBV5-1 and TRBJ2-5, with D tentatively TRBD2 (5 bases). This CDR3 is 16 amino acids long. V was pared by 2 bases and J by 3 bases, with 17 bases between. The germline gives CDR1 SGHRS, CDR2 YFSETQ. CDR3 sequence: CASSFRASGLKETQYF. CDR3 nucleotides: TGCGCCAGCAGCTTCCGGGCTTCGGGATTAAAAGAGACCCAGTACTTC.

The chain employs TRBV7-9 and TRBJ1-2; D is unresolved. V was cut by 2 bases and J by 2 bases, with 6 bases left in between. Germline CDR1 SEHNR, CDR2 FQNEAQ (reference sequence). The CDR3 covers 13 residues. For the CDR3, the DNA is TGTGCCAGCAGCTTAAATACCAACTATGGCTACACCTTC. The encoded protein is CASSLNTNYGYTF.

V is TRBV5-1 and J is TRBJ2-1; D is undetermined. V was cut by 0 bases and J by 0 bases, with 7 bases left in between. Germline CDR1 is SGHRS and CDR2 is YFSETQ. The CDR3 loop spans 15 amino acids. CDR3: CASSLGSSSYNEQFF. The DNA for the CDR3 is TGCGCCAGCAGCTTGGGGTCAAGCTCCTACAATGAGCAGTTCTTC.

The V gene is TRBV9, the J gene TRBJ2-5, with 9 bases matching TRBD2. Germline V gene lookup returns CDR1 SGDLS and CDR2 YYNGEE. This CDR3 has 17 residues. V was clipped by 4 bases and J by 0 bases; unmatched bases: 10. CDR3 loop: CASSPGISGGHQETQYF. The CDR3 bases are TGTGCCAGCAGCCCAGGGATTAGCGGGGGCCACCAAGAGACCCAGTACTTC.

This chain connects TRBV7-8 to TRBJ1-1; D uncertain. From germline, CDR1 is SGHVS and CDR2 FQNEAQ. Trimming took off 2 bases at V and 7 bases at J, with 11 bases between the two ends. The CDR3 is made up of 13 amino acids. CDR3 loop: CASSLTTELEAFF. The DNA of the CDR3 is TGTGCCAGCAGCTTAACAACAGAACTTGAAGCTTTCTTT.

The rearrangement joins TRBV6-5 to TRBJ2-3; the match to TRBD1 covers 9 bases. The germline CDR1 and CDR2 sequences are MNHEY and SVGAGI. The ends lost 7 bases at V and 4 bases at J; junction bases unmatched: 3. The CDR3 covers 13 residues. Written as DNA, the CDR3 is TGTGCCAGCAAACAGGGGGCGTCAGATACGCAGTATTTT. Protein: CASKQGASDTQYF.

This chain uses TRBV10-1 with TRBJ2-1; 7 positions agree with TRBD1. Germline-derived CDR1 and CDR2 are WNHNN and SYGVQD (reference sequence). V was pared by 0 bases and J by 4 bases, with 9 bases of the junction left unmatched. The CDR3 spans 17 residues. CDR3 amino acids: CASSESRGLRKYNEQFF. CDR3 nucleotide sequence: TGCGCCAGCAGTGAGTCAAGGGGGCTACGGAAATACAATGAGCAGTTCTTC.

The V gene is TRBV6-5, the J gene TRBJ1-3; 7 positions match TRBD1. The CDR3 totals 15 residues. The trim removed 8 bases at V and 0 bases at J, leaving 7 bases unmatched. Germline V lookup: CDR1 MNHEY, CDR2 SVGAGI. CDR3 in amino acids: CASQMQGGSGNTIYF. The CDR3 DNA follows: TGTGCCAGCCAGATGCAGGGGGGCTCTGGAAACACCATATATTTT.

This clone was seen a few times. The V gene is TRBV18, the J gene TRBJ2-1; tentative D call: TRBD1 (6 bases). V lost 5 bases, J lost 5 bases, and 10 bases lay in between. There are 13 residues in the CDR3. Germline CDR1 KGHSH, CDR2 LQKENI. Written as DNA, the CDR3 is TGTGCCAGCTCAGAAGGACAGAACAATGAGCAGTTCTTC. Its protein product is CASSEGQNNEQFF.

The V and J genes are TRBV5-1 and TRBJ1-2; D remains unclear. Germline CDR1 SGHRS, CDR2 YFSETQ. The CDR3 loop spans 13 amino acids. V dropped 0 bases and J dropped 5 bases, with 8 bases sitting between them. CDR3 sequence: CASSLDAHYGYTF. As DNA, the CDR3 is TGCGCCAGCAGCTTGGATGCACATTATGGCTACACCTTC.

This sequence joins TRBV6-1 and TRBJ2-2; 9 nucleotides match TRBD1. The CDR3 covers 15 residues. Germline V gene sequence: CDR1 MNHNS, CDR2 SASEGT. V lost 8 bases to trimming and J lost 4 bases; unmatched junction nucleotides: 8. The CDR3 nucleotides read TGTGCCAGCTCCTTACAGGGGGCCATCACCGGGGAGCTGTTTTTT. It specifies CASSLQGAITGELFF.

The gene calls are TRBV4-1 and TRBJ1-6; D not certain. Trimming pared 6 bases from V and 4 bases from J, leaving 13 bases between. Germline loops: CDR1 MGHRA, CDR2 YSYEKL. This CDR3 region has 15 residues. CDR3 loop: CASRHWTDYNSPLHF. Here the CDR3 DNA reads TGCGCCAGCAGGCACTGGACGGATTATAATTCACCCCTCCACTTT.

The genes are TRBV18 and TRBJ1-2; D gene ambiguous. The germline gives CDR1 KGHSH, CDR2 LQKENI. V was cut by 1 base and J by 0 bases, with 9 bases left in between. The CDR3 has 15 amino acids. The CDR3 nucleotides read TGTGCCAGCTCACCACGTGAGCTTCCTAACTATGGCTACACCTTC. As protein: CASSPRELPNYGYTF. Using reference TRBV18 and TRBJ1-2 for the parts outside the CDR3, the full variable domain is NAGVMQNPRHLVRRRGQEARLRCSPMKGHSHVYWYRQLPEEGLKFMVYLQKENIIDESGMPKERFSAEFPKEGPSILRIQQVVRGDSAAYFCASSPRELPNYGYTFGSGTRLTVV.

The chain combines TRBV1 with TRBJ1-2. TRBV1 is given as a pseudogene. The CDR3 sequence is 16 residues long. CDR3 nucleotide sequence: TGCACCAGCAGCCAGGCTCCGGGTCGGCTTAATTATGGCTACACCTTC. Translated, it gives CTSSQAPGRLNYGYTF.

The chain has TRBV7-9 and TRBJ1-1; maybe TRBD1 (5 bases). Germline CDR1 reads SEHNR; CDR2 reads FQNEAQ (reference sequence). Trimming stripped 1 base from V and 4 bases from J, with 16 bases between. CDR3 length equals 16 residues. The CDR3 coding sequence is TGTGCCAGCAGCTTAGGAGGCGGGGCTGATGGCACTGAAGCTTTCTTT. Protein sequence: CASSLGGGADGTEAFF.

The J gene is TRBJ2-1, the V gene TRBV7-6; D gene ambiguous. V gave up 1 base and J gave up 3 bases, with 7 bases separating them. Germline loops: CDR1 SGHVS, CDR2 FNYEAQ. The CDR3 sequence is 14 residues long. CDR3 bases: TGTGCCAGCAGCTTAGGGGGAAACTACAATGAGCAGTTCTTC. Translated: CASSLGGNYNEQFF.

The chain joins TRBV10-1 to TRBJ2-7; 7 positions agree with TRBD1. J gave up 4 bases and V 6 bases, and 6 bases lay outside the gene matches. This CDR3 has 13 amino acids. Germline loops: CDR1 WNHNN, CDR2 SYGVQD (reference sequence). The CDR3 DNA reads TGCGCCAGCAGCCCCGGGACAGAGTACGAGCAGTACTTC. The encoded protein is CASSPGTEYEQYF.

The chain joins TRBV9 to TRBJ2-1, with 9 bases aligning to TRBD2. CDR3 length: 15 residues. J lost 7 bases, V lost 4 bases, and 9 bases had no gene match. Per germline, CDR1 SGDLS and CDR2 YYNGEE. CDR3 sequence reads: CASSPLAGSWNEQFF. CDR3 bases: TGTGCCAGCAGCCCGCTAGCGGGGAGTTGGAATGAGCAGTTCTTC.

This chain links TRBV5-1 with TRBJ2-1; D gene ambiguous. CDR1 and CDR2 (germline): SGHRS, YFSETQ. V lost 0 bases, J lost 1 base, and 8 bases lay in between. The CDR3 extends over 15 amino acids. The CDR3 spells CASSLEVTSYNEQFF. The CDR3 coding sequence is TGCGCCAGCAGCTTGGAGGTGACGTCCTACAATGAGCAGTTCTTC.

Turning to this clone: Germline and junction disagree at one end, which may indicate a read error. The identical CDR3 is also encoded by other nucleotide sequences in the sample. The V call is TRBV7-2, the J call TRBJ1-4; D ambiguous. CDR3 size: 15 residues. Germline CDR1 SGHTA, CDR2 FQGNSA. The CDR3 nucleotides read TGTGCCAGCAGCTTAGCTGGAGCAACTAATGAAAAATTGTTTTTT. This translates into CASSLAGATNEKLFF.

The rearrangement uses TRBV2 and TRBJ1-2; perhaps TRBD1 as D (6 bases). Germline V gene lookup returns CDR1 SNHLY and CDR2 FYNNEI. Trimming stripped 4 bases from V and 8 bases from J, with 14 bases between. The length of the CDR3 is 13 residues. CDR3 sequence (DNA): TGTGCCAGCAGTGGGGACACCCTCTTGGGCTACACCTTC. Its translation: CASSGDTLLGYTF.

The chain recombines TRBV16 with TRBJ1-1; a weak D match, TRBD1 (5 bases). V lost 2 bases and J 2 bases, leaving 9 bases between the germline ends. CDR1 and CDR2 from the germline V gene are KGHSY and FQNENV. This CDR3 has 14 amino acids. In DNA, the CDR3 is TGTGCCAGCAGCCAACAGGGAAGTAACACTGAAGCTTTCTTT. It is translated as CASSQQGSNTEAFF.

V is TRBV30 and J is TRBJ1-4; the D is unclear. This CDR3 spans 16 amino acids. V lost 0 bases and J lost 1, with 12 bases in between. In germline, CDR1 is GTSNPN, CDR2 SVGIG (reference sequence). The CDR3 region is CAWSVRSVLTNEKLFF. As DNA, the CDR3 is TGTGCCTGGAGTGTACGATCGGTTTTAACTAATGAAAAACTGTTTTTT. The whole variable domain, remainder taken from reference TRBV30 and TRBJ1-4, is SQTIHQWPATLVQPVGSPLSLECTVEGTSNPNLYWYRQAAGRGLQLLFYSVGIGQISSEVPQNLSASRPQDRQFILSSKKLLLSDSGFYLCAWSVRSVLTNEKLFFGSGTQLSVL.

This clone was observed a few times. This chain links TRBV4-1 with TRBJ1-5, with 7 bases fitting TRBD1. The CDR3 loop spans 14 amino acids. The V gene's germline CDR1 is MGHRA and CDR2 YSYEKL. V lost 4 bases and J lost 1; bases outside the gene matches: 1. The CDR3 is CASSRQGSNQPQHF. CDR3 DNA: TGCGCCAGCAGCCGACAGGGCAGCAATCAGCCCCAGCATTTT.